The T cell receptor (beta chain) described here comes from a study of spatial heterogeneity in lung cancer. CDR1 is ENHRY and CDR2 is SYGVKD in the germline V gene. Between the trimmed V and J ends, which lost 0 bases and 13 bases, there was a span of 15 bases. There are 13 residues in the CDR3. Individual TCR cDNA molecules each bore their own unique molecular identifier. One entry per CDR3 protein results from TCRdb running MiXCR on the 5' RACE reads. This sample has 20,000 to 25,000 distinct CDR3 sequences, with roughly 6.9% found just once. The time point is: sample taken at primary tumor resection. Whole RNA, which was extracted from tumor, nontumor lung tissue or frozen PBMC, was sequenced without any cell sorting. This clonotype was detected many times.

The sample consisted of PBMCs, taken at surgery. The rearrangement links TRBV10-3 to TRBJ1-1; the D gene is possibly TRBD1 (5 bases). The clonotype originates from a male donor with early-stage non-small cell lung cancer. The CDR3 nucleotides read TGTGCCATCAGTGAGTCAGACCCAGGGTGGAATTTCTTT. Residues: CAISESDPGWNFF.